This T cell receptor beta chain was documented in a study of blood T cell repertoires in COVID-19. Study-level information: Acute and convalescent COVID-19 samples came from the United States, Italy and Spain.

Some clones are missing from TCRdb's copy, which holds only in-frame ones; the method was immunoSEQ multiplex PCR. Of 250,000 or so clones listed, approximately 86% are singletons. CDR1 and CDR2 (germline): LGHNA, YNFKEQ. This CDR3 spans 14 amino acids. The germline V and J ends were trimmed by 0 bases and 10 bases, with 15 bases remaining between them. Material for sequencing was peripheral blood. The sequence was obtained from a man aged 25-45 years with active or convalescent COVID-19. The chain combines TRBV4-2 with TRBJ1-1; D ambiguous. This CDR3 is CASSQDLGVGRAFF. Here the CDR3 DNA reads TGTGCCAGCAGCCAAGATCTCGGGGTAGGACGAGCTTTCTTT.